These 28 T cell receptor beta chains came from one sample sequenced in a study of shared clonotypes between healthy human individuals. Method: immunoSEQ multiplex PCR; TCRdb's copy keeps in-frame clones and lacks some. Among approximately 640,000 clones listed, more than 70% were seen once. The sequencing sample was made of memory CD4+ T cells sorted from blood. Subset defined: CD45RA-negative fraction. The receptors were gathered from a woman in her 30s in good health.

In this sample, this clone turned up once. V usage is TRBV7-9 and J usage is TRBJ2-1, with 7 bases identical to TRBD2. Germline CDR1 SEHNR, CDR2 FQNEAQ (reference sequence). CDR3 length: 19 residues. V lost 1 base and J lost 1; bases outside the gene matches: 13. DNA for the CDR3: TGTGCCAGCAGCTTAGAGTGGGCTAGCGGAGTGGTTTCCTACAATGAGCAGTTCTTC. This codes for CASSLEWASGVVSYNEQFF.

The CDR3 region has the DNA TGTGCCAGTAGGCCCGTCGTCGAGCGCACCGGGGAGCTGTTTTTT. Translated: CASRPVVERTGELFF. This chain joins TRBV19 and TRBJ2-2, with no clear D. The germline CDR1 and CDR2 sequences are LNHDA and SQIVND (reference sequence). The CDR3 consists of 15 residues. Trimming left V 6 bases short and J 4 bases short, with 15 bases between.

The rearrangement uses TRBV18 and TRBJ1-1, with a tentative D call TRBD1 (6 bases). Germline V gene sequence: CDR1 KGHSH, CDR2 LQKENI. CDR3 length: 17 residues. The V end was cut by 3 bases, the J end by 0 bases, with 17 bases between. Here the CDR3 DNA reads TGTGCCAGCTCACCCCAACAGGGACTGGTGGTGAACACTGAAGCTTTCTTT. This sequence encodes CASSPQQGLVVNTEAFF.

Details on this clone: This specimen includes other DNA sequences encoding the same CDR3. The V gene is TRBV5-6, the J gene TRBJ2-3, with D unresolved. V lost 0 bases and J 0 bases, leaving 8 bases between the germline ends. The CDR3 is 15 residues long. The V gene's germline CDR1 is SGHDT and CDR2 YYEEEE. The CDR3: CASSLGPASTDTQYF. CDR3 bases: TGTGCCAGCAGCTTGGGGCCGGCTAGCACAGATACGCAGTATTTT.

V usage is TRBV6-1 and J usage is TRBJ2-7; perhaps TRBD2 as D (6 bases). With 4 bases removed from V and 0 bases from J, the gap between germline ends came to 10 bases. CDR1 and CDR2 from the germline V gene are MNHNS and SASEGT. The CDR3 extends over 14 amino acids. This chain's CDR3 is CASSVGGSSYEQYF. In nucleotides, the CDR3 is TGTGCCAGCAGTGTGGGAGGCAGCTCCTACGAGCAGTACTTC.

This clone was seen a single time. This chain links TRBV11-2 with TRBJ2-1, with TRBD2 matching over 10 bases. This CDR3 spans 15 amino acids. Trimming took 4 bases from V and 8 from J; bases not matched to a gene: 8. Germline-derived CDR1 and CDR2 are SGHAT and FQNNGV. The CDR3 DNA reads as TGTGCCAGCAGCTCTGGGGCTAGCGGGAGCTATGAGCAGTTCTTC. Amino acids: CASSSGASGSYEQFF. Together with reference TRBV11-2 and TRBJ2-1, the CDR3 gives the full variable domain: EAGVAQSPRYKIIEKRQSVAFWCNPISGHATLYWYQQILGQGPKLLIQFQNNGVVDDSQLPKDRFSAERLKGVDSTLKIQPAKLEDSAVYLCASSSGASGSYEQFFGPGTRLTVL.

The chain joins TRBV28 to TRBJ2-7, with 10 bases aligning to TRBD1. The CDR3 has 16 amino acids. V shed 7 bases, J shed 3 bases, and the junction held 12 bases outside the gene matches. Germline V gene sequence: CDR1 MDHEN, CDR2 SYDVKM. CDR3 DNA: TGTGCCAGCAAAAAAGGGGACAGGGGACGTCTCTACGAGCAGTACTTC. This sequence encodes CASKKGDRGRLYEQYF.

This clone appeared a few times. The chain has TRBV28 and TRBJ1-1, with 7 bases fitting TRBD1. Germline V gene data show CDR1 as MDHEN and CDR2 as SYDVKM. This CDR3 comprises 13 residues. V lost 1 base and J lost 11; bases outside the gene matches: 7. This CDR3 is CASSLLQGQGAFF. The CDR3 nucleotides read TGTGCCAGCAGTTTATTACAGGGGCAGGGGGCTTTCTTT. Full variable domain (rest looked up from reference TRBV28 and TRBJ1-1): DVKVTQSSRYLVKRTGEKVFLECVQDMDHENMFWYRQDPGLGLRLIYFSYDVKMKEKGDIPEGYSVSREKKERFSLILESASTNQTSMYLCASSLLQGQGAFFGQGTRLTVV.

The V gene is TRBV7-9, the J gene TRBJ2-1; D perhaps matches TRBD2 (5 bases). V was trimmed by 7 bases and J by 5 bases, leaving 18 bases between them. CDR3 length: 15 residues. Germline V gene sequence: CDR1 SEHNR, CDR2 FQNEAQ (reference sequence). The CDR3 DNA follows: TGTGCCAGCACCACCTCGTTTAGCGCGGACAATGAGCAGTTCTTC. As protein: CASTTSFSADNEQFF.

This clone showed up just a few times. CDR3 DNA: TGTGCCAGCACCGGGACGGAGAGCAATCAGCCCCAGCATTTT. It codes for CASTGTESNQPQHF. The V call is TRBV28, the J call TRBJ1-5; maybe TRBD1 (5 bases). With 7 bases removed from V and 1 base from J, the gap between germline ends came to 11 bases. There are 14 residues in the CDR3. The V gene's germline CDR1 is MDHEN and CDR2 SYDVKM.

To note about this clone: Being one base from a much bigger clone, this may be a read error. This sequence joins TRBV7-9 and TRBJ1-1; the match to TRBD1 covers 7 bases. Germline CDR1 reads SEHNR; CDR2 reads FQNEAQ (reference sequence). The CDR3 extends over 13 amino acids. Trimming at V came to 3 bases and at J to 3 bases, leaving 1 base not matched to a gene. In DNA, the CDR3 is TGTGCCAGCAGCTTTCAGGGGGACACTGAAGCTTTCTTT. It specifies CASSFQGDTEAFF.

The chain joins TRBV5-4 to TRBJ2-5; 8 nucleotides align to TRBD2. The CDR3 contains 14 residues. V was pared by 5 bases and J by 4 bases, with 7 bases of the junction left unmatched. Germline loops: CDR1 SGHNT, CDR2 YYREEE (reference sequence). As DNA, the CDR3 is TGTGCCAGCAGTGTAGCGGGACTACCAGAGACCCAGTACTTC. It is translated as CASSVAGLPETQYF.

The chain uses TRBV5-4 and TRBJ2-2, with 8 bases that match TRBD1. The trim removed 0 bases at V and 7 bases at J, leaving 8 bases unmatched. This CDR3 is 16 amino acids long. CDR1 is SGHNT, CDR2 YYREEE, per germline (reference sequence). The CDR3: CASSLGQGATVGELFF. CDR3 DNA: TGTGCCAGCAGCTTGGGGCAGGGGGCTACGGTCGGGGAGCTGTTTTTT.

J is TRBJ1-1 and V is TRBV7-8; possible D gene TRBD1, 5 bases. CDR1 is SGHVS, CDR2 FQNEAQ, per germline. Trimming cost V 2 bases and J 0 bases, with 10 bases left between them. The CDR3 has 15 amino acids. DNA for the CDR3: TGTGCCAGCAGCTTATCTGGGGCCCTGAACACTGAAGCTTTCTTT. Protein: CASSLSGALNTEAFF.

The chain carries TRBV7-6 and TRBJ2-7; possibly TRBD1 or TRBD2 for D (7 bases each). The CDR3 consists of 19 residues. V was clipped by 5 bases and J by 3 bases, with 29 bases between them. Germline V gene sequence: CDR1 SGHVS, CDR2 FNYEAQ. CDR3 amino acids: CASSRDSPALYGGIYEQYF. Here the CDR3 DNA reads TGTGCCAGCAGCCGGGACAGCCCCGCATTATACGGGGGGATCTACGAGCAGTACTTC.

This chain connects TRBV20-1 to TRBJ1-5; the D is unclear. Per germline, CDR1 DFQATT and CDR2 SNEGSKA (reference sequence). CDR3 length: 10 residues. V lost 5 bases to trimming and J lost 10 bases, with 9 bases between them. This CDR3 reads CSALGPPQHF. In DNA form, the CDR3 reads TGCAGTGCTTTGGGCCCTCCCCAGCATTTT.

V gene TRBV27 combines with J gene TRBJ1-1, with unresolved D. V gave up 4 bases and J gave up 1 base, with 13 bases separating them. This CDR3 region has 15 residues. Germline V gene data show CDR1 as MNHEY and CDR2 as SMNVEV (reference sequence). The CDR3 here is CASSSILDGNTEAFF. CDR3 nucleotide sequence: TGTGCCAGCAGTTCAATACTTGACGGGAACACTGAAGCTTTCTTT.

This chain connects TRBV27 to TRBJ2-2; D might be TRBD2 (6 bases). CDR1 and CDR2 from the germline V gene are MNHEY and SMNVEV (reference sequence). The CDR3 is made up of 15 amino acids. V shed 6 bases and J shed 1 base, with 12 bases lying between them. CDR3 nucleotides: TGTGCCAGCAGCCCCGGGAGTTGGAACACCGGGGAGCTGTTTTTT. This encodes CASSPGSWNTGELFF.

CDR3 protein: CASSYSGQGDSPLHF. In DNA form, the CDR3 reads TGTGCCAGCAGTTACTCTGGGCAGGGGGATTCACCCCTCCACTTT. V is TRBV6-9 and J is TRBJ1-6; 7 positions match TRBD1. Unmatched junction bases numbered 7, after V lost 3 bases and J lost 8 bases. This CDR3 has 15 residues. Germline V lookup: CDR1 MNHGY, CDR2 SVAAGI.

This clone came up a few times. The V gene is TRBV10-3, the J gene TRBJ2-7; a weak D match, TRBD1 (5 bases). CDR1 is ENHRY and CDR2 is SYGVKD in the germline V gene. The length of the CDR3 is 15 residues. The V end lost 4 bases, the J end lost 1 base, and 14 bases lay between the germline ends. This CDR3 is CAISAPETDSYEQYF. DNA for the CDR3: TGTGCCATCAGTGCACCCGAGACAGATTCCTACGAGCAGTACTTC.

The chain links TRBV5-4 to TRBJ2-7; 13 bases are shared with TRBD2. The CDR3 is 16 residues long. Germline V CDR1 and CDR2: SGHNT, YYREEE (reference sequence). The V gene end was trimmed by 2 bases and the J gene end by 6 bases; junction bases not matched to a gene: 8. The CDR3 sequence: CASSFRTSGRIAEQYF. CDR3 nucleotides: TGTGCCAGCAGCTTCAGGACTAGCGGGAGAATTGCCGAGCAGTACTTC.

V and J are TRBV7-8 and TRBJ1-3, with D tentatively TRBD1 (5 bases). The CDR3 is 15 residues long. With 7 bases removed from V and 3 bases from J, the gap between germline ends came to 16 bases. Germline V gene data show CDR1 as SGHVS and CDR2 as FQNEAQ. The CDR3 loop reads CASTPAGFRGNTIYF. CDR3 DNA: TGTGCCAGCACCCCCGCAGGGTTTCGTGGAAACACCATATATTTT.

This chain links TRBV6-6 with TRBJ1-2; D ambiguous. The CDR3 is 16 residues long. Germline assignment: CDR1 MNHNY and CDR2 SVGAGI (reference sequence). V was clipped by 6 bases and J by 1 base, with 18 bases between them. Here the CDR3 reads CASRIRANADNYGYTF. CDR3 in DNA: TGTGCCAGCAGGATCCGGGCAAACGCGGATAACTATGGCTACACCTTC.

The V and J genes are TRBV10-1 and TRBJ2-2; possibly TRBD2 for D (6 bases). Trimming took off 9 bases at V and 0 bases at J, with 20 bases between the two ends. CDR1 is WNHNN, CDR2 SYGVQD, per germline (reference sequence). This CDR3 is 17 amino acids long. CDR3 in DNA: TGCGCCAGAAGGGACTGCCCGGGGAATACGAACACCGGGGAGCTGTTTTTT. Amino acids: CARRDCPGNTNTGELFF.

The chain employs TRBV18 and TRBJ1-2; possible D gene TRBD1, 6 bases. CDR3 length: 15 amino acids. With 3 bases removed from V and 3 bases from J, the gap between germline ends came to 14 bases. Germline loops: CDR1 KGHSH, CDR2 LQKENI. CDR3 loop: CASSPSQGPDYGYTF. As DNA, the CDR3 is TGTGCCAGCTCACCCTCACAGGGTCCAGACTATGGCTACACCTTC.

The chain combines TRBV27 with TRBJ2-1; D may be TRBD1 or TRBD2 (5 bases each). The length of the CDR3 is 15 residues. The V gene lost 5 bases and the J gene lost 4 bases, with 15 bases spanning the gap. Germline V lookup: CDR1 MNHEY, CDR2 SMNVEV (reference sequence). The CDR3 nucleotides read TGTGCCAGCAGTCTCCGGGACGAGGCTTACAATGAGCAGTTCTTC. Amino acid sequence: CASSLRDEAYNEQFF.

This clone appeared a few times. The chain couples TRBV5-1 to TRBJ2-2; D unresolved. Germline V gives CDR1 SGHRS, CDR2 YFSETQ. Trimming took 0 bases from V and 6 from J, leaving 6 bases between them. The CDR3 has 13 residues. The chain's CDR3 is CASSLGPAGELFF. The CDR3 DNA follows: TGCGCCAGCAGCTTGGGGCCAGCCGGGGAGCTGTTTTTT. The complete variable domain, with remaining parts taken from reference TRBV5-1 and TRBJ2-2, reads KAGVTQTPRYLIKTRGQQVTLSCSPISGHRSVSWYQQTPGQGLQFLFEYFSETQRNKGNFPGRFSGRQFSNSRSEMNVSTLELGDSALYLCASSLGPAGELFFGEGSRLTVL.

This clone turned up a few times. The V gene is TRBV28, the J gene TRBJ1-2, with a tentative D call TRBD1 (5 bases). CDR3 length: 12 residues. The germline V and J ends were trimmed by 10 bases and 8 bases, with 17 bases remaining between them. From germline, CDR1 is MDHEN and CDR2 SYDVKM. The CDR3 spells CATSREPWGYTF. The CDR3, as DNA: TGTGCCACTTCCAGGGAGCCCTGGGGCTACACCTTC.